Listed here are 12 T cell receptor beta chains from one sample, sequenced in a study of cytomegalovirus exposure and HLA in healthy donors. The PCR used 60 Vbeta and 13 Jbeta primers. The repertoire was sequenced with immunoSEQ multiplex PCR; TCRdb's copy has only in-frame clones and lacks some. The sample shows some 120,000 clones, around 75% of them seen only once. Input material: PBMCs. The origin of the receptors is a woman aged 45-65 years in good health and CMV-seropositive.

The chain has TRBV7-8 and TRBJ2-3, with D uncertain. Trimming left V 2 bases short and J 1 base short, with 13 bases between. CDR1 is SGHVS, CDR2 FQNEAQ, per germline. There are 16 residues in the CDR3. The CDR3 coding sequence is TGTGCCAGCAGCTTACCGTTGAGGTTTGGCACAGATACGCAGTATTTT. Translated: CASSLPLRFGTDTQYF.

In DNA form, the CDR3 reads TGTGCCAGCAGGATAATACAGGGAGGGTCCTACGAGCAGTACTTC. The encoded protein is CASRIIQGGSYEQYF. The rearrangement links TRBV27 to TRBJ2-7, with a possible D match to TRBD2 (7 bases). The CDR3 is 15 residues long. Between the trimmed V and J ends, which lost 6 bases and 1 base, there was a span of 16 bases. Germline values: CDR1 MNHEY, CDR2 SMNVEV (reference sequence).

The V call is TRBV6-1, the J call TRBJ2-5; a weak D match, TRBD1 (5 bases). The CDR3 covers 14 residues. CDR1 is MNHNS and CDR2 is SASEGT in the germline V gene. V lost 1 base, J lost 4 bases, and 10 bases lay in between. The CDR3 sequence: CASSEGSGSETQYF. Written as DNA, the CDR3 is TGTGCCAGCAGTGAAGGGTCAGGGTCAGAGACCCAGTACTTC.

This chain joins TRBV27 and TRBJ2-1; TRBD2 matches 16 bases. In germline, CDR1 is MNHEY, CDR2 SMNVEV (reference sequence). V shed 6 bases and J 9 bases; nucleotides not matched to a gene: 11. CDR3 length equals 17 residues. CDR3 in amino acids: CASRLPGLAGGPPEQFF. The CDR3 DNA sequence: TGTGCCAGCAGACTCCCGGGACTAGCGGGGGGGCCTCCTGAGCAGTTCTTC.

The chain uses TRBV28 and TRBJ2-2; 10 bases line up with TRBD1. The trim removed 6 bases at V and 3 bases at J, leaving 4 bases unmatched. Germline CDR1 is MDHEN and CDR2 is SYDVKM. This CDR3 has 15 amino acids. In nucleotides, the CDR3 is TGTGCCAGCAGGCCCGGGACAGGGGACACCGGGGAGCTGTTTTTT. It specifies CASRPGTGDTGELFF.

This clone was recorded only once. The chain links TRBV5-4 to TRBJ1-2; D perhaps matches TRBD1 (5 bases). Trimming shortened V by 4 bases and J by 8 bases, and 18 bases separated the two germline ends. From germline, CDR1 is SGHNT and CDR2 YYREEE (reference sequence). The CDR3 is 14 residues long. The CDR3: CASSPYMGEGGYTF. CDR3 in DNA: TGTGCCAGCAGCCCTTACATGGGGGAGGGCGGCTACACCTTC.

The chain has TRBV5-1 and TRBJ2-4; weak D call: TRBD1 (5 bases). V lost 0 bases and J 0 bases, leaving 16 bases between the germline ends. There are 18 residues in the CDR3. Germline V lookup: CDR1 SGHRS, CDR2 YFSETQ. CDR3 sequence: CASSLGVGQGLAKNIQYF. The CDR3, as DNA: TGCGCCAGCAGCTTGGGGGTCGGGCAGGGCCTAGCCAAAAACATTCAGTACTTC.

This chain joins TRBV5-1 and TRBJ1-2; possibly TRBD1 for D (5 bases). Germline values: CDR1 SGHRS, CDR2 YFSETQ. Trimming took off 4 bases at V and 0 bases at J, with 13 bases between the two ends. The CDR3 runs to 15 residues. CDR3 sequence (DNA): TGCGCCAGCAGCCCCGCGGGGCTATCTAACTATGGCTACACCTTC. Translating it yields CASSPAGLSNYGYTF.

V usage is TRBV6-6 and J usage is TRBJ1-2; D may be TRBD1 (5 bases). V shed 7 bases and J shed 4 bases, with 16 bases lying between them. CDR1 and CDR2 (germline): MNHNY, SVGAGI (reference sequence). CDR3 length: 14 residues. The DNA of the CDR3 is TGTGCCAGCACCTTGACAGTTTTCATCTATGGCTACACCTTC. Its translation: CASTLTVFIYGYTF.

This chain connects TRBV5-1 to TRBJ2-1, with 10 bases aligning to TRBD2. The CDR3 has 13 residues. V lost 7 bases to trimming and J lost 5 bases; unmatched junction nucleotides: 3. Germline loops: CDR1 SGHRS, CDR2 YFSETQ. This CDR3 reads CASSGLADNEQFF. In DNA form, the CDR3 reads TGCGCCAGCTCAGGACTAGCGGACAATGAGCAGTTCTTC.

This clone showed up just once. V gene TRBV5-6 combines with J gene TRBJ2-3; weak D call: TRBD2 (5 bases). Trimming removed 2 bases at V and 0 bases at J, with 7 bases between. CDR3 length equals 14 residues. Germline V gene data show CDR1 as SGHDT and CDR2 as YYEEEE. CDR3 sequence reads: CASSFWTSTDTQYF. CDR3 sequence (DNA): TGTGCCAGCAGCTTCTGGACTAGCACAGATACGCAGTATTTT.

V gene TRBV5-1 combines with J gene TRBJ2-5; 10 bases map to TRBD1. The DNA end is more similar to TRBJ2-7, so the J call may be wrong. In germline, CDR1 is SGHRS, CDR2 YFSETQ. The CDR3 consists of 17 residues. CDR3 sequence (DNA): TGCGCCAGCAGCTTGTCGTTGGGAGGGACAGGGGCAGACGAGCAGTACTTC. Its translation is CASSLSLGGTGADEQYF.